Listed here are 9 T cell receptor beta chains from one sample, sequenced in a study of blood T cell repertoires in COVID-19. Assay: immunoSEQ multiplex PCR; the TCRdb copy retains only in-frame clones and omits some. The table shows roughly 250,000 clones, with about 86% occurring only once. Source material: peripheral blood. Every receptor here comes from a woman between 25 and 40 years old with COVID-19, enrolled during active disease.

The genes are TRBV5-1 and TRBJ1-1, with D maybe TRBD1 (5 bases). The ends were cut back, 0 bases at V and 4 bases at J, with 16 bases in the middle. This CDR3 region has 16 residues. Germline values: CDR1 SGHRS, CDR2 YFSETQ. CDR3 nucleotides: TGCGCCAGCAGCTTGGAATTCGGGGGTGGTCGCACTGAAGCTTTCTTT. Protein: CASSLEFGGGRTEAFF.

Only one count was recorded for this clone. CDR3 sequence reads: CATSDEILTQYF. CDR3 bases: TGTGCCACCAGTGATGAGATTCTTACGCAGTATTTT. The J gene is TRBJ2-3, the V gene TRBV24-1, with no clear D. The CDR3 totals 12 residues. Germline V gives CDR1 KGHDR, CDR2 SFDVKD. V lost 3 bases and J lost 8, with 8 bases in between.

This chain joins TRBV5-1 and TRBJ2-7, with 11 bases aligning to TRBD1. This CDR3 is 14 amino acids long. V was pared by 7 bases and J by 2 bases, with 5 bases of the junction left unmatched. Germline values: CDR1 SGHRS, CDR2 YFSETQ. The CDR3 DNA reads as TGCGCCAGCGGGGACAGGGGGGGAACCTACGAGCAGTACTTC. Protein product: CASGDRGGTYEQYF.

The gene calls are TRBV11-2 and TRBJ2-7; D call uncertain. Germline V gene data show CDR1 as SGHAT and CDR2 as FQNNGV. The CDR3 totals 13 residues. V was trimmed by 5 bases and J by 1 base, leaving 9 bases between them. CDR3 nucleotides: TGTGCCAGCAGCCGAGGCCCATCCTACGAGCAGTACTTC. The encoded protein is CASSRGPSYEQYF.

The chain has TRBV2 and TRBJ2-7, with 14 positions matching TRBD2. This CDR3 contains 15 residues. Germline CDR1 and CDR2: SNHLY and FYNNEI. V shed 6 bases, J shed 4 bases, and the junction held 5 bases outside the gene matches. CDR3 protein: CASRETSGGAYEQYF. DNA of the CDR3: TGTGCCAGCAGGGAGACTAGCGGGGGGGCATACGAGCAGTACTTC.

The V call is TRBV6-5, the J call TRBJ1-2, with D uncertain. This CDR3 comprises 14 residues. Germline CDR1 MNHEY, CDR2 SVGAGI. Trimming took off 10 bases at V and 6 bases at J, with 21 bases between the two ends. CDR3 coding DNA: TGTGCCACCGTTGGGTCAGCTTTAGCCCATGGCTACACCTTC. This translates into CATVGSALAHGYTF.

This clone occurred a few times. CDR3 in DNA: TGTGCCAGCATTCCTACTGGAAACACCATATATTTT. This translates into CASIPTGNTIYF. V usage is TRBV2 and J usage is TRBJ1-3; no firm D call. With 7 bases removed from V and 2 bases from J, the gap between germline ends came to 6 bases. There are 12 residues in the CDR3. Germline loops: CDR1 SNHLY, CDR2 FYNNEI.

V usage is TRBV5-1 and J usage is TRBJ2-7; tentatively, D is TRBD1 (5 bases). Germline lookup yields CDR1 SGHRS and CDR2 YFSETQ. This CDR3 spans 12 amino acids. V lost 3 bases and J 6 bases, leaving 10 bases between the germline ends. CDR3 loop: CASSSSGLEQYF. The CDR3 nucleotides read TGCGCCAGCAGCTCCTCAGGGCTCGAGCAGTACTTC. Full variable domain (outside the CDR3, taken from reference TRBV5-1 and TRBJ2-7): KAGVTQTPRYLIKTRGQQVTLSCSPISGHRSVSWYQQTPGQGLQFLFEYFSETQRNKGNFPGRFSGRQFSNSRSEMNVSTLELGDSALYLCASSSSGLEQYFGPGTRLTVT.

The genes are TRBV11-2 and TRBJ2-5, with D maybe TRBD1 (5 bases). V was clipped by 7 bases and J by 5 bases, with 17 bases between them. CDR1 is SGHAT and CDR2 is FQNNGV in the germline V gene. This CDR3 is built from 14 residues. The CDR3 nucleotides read TGTGCCAGCAAGATACAGGTCCTGGCGGAGACCCAGTACTTC. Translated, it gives CASKIQVLAETQYF.